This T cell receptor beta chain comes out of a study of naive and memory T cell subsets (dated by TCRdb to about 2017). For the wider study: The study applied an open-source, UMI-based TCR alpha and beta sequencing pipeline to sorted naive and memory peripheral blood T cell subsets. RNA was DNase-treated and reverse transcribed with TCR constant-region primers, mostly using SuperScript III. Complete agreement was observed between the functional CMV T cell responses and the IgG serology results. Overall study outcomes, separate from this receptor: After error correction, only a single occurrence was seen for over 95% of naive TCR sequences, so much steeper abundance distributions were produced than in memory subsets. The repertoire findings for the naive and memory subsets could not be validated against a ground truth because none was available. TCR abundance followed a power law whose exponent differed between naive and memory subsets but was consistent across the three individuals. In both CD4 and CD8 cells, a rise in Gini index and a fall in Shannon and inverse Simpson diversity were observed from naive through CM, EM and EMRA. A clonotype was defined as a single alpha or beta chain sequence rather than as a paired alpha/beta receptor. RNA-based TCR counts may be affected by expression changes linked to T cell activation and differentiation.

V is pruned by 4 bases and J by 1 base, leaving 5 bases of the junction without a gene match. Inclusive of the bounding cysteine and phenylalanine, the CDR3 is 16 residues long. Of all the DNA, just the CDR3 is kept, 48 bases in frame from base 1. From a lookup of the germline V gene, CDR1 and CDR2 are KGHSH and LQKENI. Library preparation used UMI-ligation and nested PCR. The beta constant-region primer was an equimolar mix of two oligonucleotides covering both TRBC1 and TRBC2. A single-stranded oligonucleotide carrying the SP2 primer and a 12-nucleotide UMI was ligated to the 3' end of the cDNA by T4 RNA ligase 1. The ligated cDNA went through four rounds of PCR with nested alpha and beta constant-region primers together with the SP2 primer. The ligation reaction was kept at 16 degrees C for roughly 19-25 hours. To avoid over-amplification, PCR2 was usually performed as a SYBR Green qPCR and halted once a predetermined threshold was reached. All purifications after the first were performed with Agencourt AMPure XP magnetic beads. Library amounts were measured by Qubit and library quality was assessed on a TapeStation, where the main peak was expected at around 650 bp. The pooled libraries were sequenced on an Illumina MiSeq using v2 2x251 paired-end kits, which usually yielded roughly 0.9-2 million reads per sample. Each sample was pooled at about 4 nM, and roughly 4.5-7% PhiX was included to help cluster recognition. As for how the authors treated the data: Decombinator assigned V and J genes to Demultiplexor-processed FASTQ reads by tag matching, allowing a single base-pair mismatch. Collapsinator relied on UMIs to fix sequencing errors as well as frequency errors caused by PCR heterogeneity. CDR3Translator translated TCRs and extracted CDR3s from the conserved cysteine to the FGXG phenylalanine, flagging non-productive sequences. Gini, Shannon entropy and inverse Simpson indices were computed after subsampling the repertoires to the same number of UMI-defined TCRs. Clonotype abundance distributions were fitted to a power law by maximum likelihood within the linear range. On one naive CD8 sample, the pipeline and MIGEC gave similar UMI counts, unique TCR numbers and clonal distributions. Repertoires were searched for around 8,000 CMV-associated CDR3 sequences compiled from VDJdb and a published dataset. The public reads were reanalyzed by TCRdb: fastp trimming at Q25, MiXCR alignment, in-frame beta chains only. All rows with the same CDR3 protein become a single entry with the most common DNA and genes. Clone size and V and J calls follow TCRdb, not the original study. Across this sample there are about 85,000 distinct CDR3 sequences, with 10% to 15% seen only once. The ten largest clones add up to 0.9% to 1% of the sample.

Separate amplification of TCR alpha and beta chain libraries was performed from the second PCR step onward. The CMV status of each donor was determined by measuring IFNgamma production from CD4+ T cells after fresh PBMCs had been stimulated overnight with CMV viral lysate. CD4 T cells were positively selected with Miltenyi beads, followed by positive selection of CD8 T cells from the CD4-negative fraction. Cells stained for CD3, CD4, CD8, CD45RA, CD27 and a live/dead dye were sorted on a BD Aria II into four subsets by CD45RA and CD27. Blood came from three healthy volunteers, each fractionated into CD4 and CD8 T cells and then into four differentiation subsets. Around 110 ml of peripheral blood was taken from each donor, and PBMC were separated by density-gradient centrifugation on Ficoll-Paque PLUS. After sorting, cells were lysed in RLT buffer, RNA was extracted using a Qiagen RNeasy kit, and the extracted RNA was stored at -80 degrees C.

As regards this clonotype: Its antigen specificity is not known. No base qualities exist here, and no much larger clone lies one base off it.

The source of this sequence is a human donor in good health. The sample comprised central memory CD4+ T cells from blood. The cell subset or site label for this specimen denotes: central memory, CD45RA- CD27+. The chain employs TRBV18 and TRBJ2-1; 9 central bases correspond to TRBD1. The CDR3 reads CASSHRDRVSYNEQFF. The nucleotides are TGTGCCAGCTCACACCGGGACAGGGTGTCCTACAATGAGCAGTTCTTC.